This T cell receptor (beta chain) was captured in a study of STAT3 mutations in large granular lymphocyte leukemia. Study-wide results and limits: In T-cell large granular lymphocyte leukemia, about half of patients showed multiple immunodominant subclonotypes. Persisting codominant clonotypes may have hidden a small pathogenic clone. Sampling intervals varied between patients and samples.

The V end was cut by 1 base, the J end by 2 bases, with 5 bases between. This CDR3 is 13 amino acids long. Germline CDR1 is SGHDT and CDR2 is YYEEEE. Of note for this clone: Its target is not known.

Repertoires were generated with immunoSEQ multiplex PCR, while TCRdb's copy carries only in-frame clones and drops some. The sample includes fewer than 5,500 clones, about three fifths of them seen just once. Sequencing input: peripheral blood mononuclear cells. This chain uses TRBV5-6 with TRBJ2-3; D is ambiguous. The receptor was derived from a man aged 60 to 75 with T-cell large granular lymphocyte leukemia. Some clones in this sample may be carry-over from other donors' samples. The DNA of the CDR3 is TGTGCCAGCAGCTTGAGGGTCACAGATACGCAGTATTTT. It yields the protein CASSLRVTDTQYF.